This TCR beta chain emerged from a study of T cell responses to AZD1222 COVID-19 vaccine. Germline V gives CDR1 SNHLY, CDR2 FYNNEI. Trimming shortened V by 8 bases and J by 0 bases, and 11 bases separated the two germline ends. The CDR3 sequence is 14 residues long. Sequencing used immunoSEQ multiplex PCR; TCRdb keeps in-frame clones, though not all of them. Among about 140,000 clones listed, more than 80% were seen once. The sequenced sample was peripheral blood, obtained on day 0 of MenACWY control vaccination. This chain connects TRBV2 to TRBJ1-5, with D unresolved. The sequence was collected from an adult in good health. The CDR3 DNA is TGTGCCAGCGGAAGGACGGGTAGCAATCAGCCCCAGCATTTT. This codes for CASGRTGSNQPQHF.